Following are 27 T cell receptor beta chains from one sample sequenced in a study of cytomegalovirus exposure and HLA in healthy donors. Primers: 60 Vbeta forward and 13 Jbeta reverse. Assay used: immunoSEQ multiplex PCR; TCRdb lists only in-frame clones, some missing. The table records roughly 100,000 clones, around 75% of them present only once. The sample was PBMCs. All receptors come from a man aged 25-45 years in good health and CMV-seronegative.

The V call is TRBV29-1, the J call TRBJ2-3, with 8 positions matching TRBD1. Germline V CDR1 and CDR2: SQVTM, ANQGSEA. The junction had 5 bases not matched to a gene; V was cut back by 1 base and J by 2 bases. The CDR3 runs to 15 residues. DNA of the CDR3: TGCAGCGTTGAAGGGGGGACAGGCTACACAGATACGCAGTATTTT. This encodes CSVEGGTGYTDTQYF.

This clone was seen a handful of times. CDR3 sequence (DNA): TGTGCCTCCTTGATACAGGTCGGCGCGGCCGGGGAGCTGTTTTTT. Amino acid sequence: CASLIQVGAAGELFF. The chain joins TRBV30 to TRBJ2-2; D might be TRBD1 (5 bases). V gave up 7 bases and J gave up 6 bases, with 21 bases separating them. Germline-derived CDR1 and CDR2 are GTSNPN and SVGIG (reference sequence). The CDR3 spans 15 residues.

This chain uses TRBV19 with TRBJ2-1; TRBD2 agrees at 9 bases. The CDR3 runs 16 residues. Per germline, CDR1 LNHDA and CDR2 SQIVND (reference sequence). The V segment lost 6 bases and the J segment 10 bases; nucleotides outside the gene matches: 16. This chain's CDR3 is CASSSYHIAGVGEQFF. For the CDR3, the DNA is TGTGCCAGTAGCTCCTACCATATAGCGGGAGTAGGAGAGCAGTTCTTC.

The chain combines TRBV27 with TRBJ2-7; 10 bases match TRBD1. Trimming at V came to 7 bases and at J to 5 bases, leaving 14 bases not matched to a gene. Germline V lookup: CDR1 MNHEY, CDR2 SMNVEV (reference sequence). The CDR3 runs to 16 residues. The CDR3 is CASKLSPGTGEHEQYF. CDR3 DNA sequence: TGTGCCAGCAAGCTCTCTCCCGGGACAGGGGAACACGAGCAGTACTTC.

In this sample, this clone turned up once. This chain links TRBV28 with TRBJ2-7; perhaps TRBD1 as D (5 bases). V lost 6 bases to trimming and J lost 4 bases, with 13 bases between them. The CDR3 is 13 residues long. The germline CDR1 and CDR2 sequences are MDHEN and SYDVKM. The CDR3, as DNA: TGTGCCAGCAGATCCCCCAGGACATACGAGCAGTACTTC. Translated, it gives CASRSPRTYEQYF. Combining the CDR3 with reference TRBV28 and TRBJ2-7 gives the whole variable domain DVKVTQSSRYLVKRTGEKVFLECVQDMDHENMFWYRQDPGLGLRLIYFSYDVKMKEKGDIPEGYSVSREKKERFSLILESASTNQTSMYLCASRSPRTYEQYFGPGTRLTVT.

This clone has only one observation. This chain links TRBV18 with TRBJ2-5, with 7 bases identical to TRBD2. J gave up 5 bases and V 3 bases, and 6 bases lay outside the gene matches. Germline V gene lookup returns CDR1 KGHSH and CDR2 LQKENI. The CDR3 contains 14 residues. The chain's CDR3 is CASSPAGAGETQYF. The CDR3 region has the DNA TGTGCCAGCTCACCGGCGGGAGCGGGTGAGACCCAGTACTTC.

This rearrangement joins TRBV5-1 to TRBJ2-5; the match to TRBD1 covers 8 bases. This CDR3 has 17 residues. Trimming at V came to 3 bases and at J to 0 bases, leaving 10 bases not matched to a gene. Germline V gene data show CDR1 as SGHRS and CDR2 as YFSETQ. As DNA, the CDR3 is TGCGCCAGCAGCTGGAGCCCTGGGACAGGAAACCAAGAGACCCAGTACTTC. This gives the protein CASSWSPGTGNQETQYF.

The chain uses TRBV14 and TRBJ2-1; D call uncertain. This CDR3 has 13 amino acids. Germline lookup yields CDR1 SGHDN and CDR2 FVKESK. V lost 1 base, J lost 6 bases, and 7 bases lay in between. CDR3 DNA sequence: TGTGCCAGCAGCCAAGTGTCACTCAATGAGCAGTTCTTC. Its translation: CASSQVSLNEQFF.

This clone has only one observation. The J gene is TRBJ1-2, the V gene TRBV7-9; D not certain. Trimming left V 0 bases short and J 0 bases short, with 8 bases between. CDR1 and CDR2 (germline): SEHNR, FQNEAQ (reference sequence). This CDR3 has 15 residues. CDR3 loop: CASSLASKSNYGYTF. The CDR3 DNA sequence: TGTGCCAGCAGCTTAGCGTCCAAATCTAACTATGGCTACACCTTC.

With regard to this clone: One end of the junction fails to match germline, which may point to a read error. The rearrangement joins TRBV7-9 to TRBJ1-1; no clear D. Per germline, CDR1 SEHNR and CDR2 FQNEAQ (reference sequence). The CDR3 runs to 14 residues. CDR3 loop: CSSSRRLSDTEAFF. The CDR3 DNA sequence: TGTTCCAGCAGCCGCAGGTTAAGTGACACTGAAGCTTTCTTT.

In DNA form, the CDR3 reads TGTGCCATCAGTGAAATGCGTAAAGAGACCCAGTACTTC. Protein product: CAISEMRKETQYF. The chain employs TRBV10-3 and TRBJ2-5; D is uncertain. Trimming took off 3 bases at V and 3 bases at J, with 8 bases between the two ends. Germline V gives CDR1 ENHRY, CDR2 SYGVKD. The CDR3 runs 13 residues.

This chain links TRBV5-6 with TRBJ2-1, with a possible D match to TRBD1 (6 bases). In germline, CDR1 is SGHDT, CDR2 YYEEEE. The V and J ends lost 1 base and 6 bases respectively, with 11 bases between them. The CDR3 is 14 amino acids. CDR3 DNA sequence: TGTGCCAGCAGCTTGAACAGGGTAGGCAATGAGCAGTTCTTC. Encoded protein: CASSLNRVGNEQFF.

V gene TRBV2 combines with J gene TRBJ1-6, with 9 bases identical to TRBD1. CDR3 size: 14 residues. V lost 6 bases to trimming and J lost 13 bases; unmatched junction nucleotides: 10. Germline CDR1 is SNHLY and CDR2 is FYNNEI. The CDR3 coding sequence is TGTGCCAGCAGAGAGGGACAGGGAGTTTCCCCCCTCCACTTT. The encoded protein is CASREGQGVSPLHF.

The V and J genes are TRBV18 and TRBJ1-4, with 7 bases that match TRBD1. Germline values: CDR1 KGHSH, CDR2 LQKENI. The V gene end was trimmed by 6 bases and the J gene end by 8 bases; junction bases not matched to a gene: 15. CDR3 length: 16 amino acids. CDR3 protein: CASSPTFGGQLEKLFF. CDR3 nucleotides: TGTGCCAGCTCCCCAACTTTCGGGGGACAGCTAGAAAAACTGTTTTTT.

The CDR3 reads CASGGARNEQFF. CDR3 DNA: TGTGCCAGCGGGGGGGCTAGGAATGAGCAGTTCTTC. The V call is TRBV5-4, the J call TRBJ2-1, with a weak D call TRBD2 (7 bases). The CDR3 sequence is 12 residues long. Germline loops: CDR1 SGHNT, CDR2 YYREEE (reference sequence). Trimming stripped 7 bases from V and 7 bases from J, with 12 bases between. The full variable domain, its missing parts supplied by reference TRBV5-4 and TRBJ2-1, is ETGVTQSPTHLIKTRGQQVTLRCSSQSGHNTVSWYQQALGQGPQFIFQYYREEENGRGNFPPRFSGLQFPNYSSELNVNALELDDSALYLCASGGARNEQFFGPGTRLTVL.

The chain has TRBV25-1 and TRBJ2-5, with 7 bases that match TRBD1. The CDR3 runs 15 residues. In germline, CDR1 is MGHDK, CDR2 SYGVNS. V lost 4 bases to trimming and J lost 5 bases; unmatched junction nucleotides: 10. The CDR3 loop is CASSGQGSVLETQYF. As DNA, the CDR3 is TGTGCCAGCAGTGGACAGGGTTCCGTATTGGAGACCCAGTACTTC.

Written as DNA, the CDR3 is TGTGCCACCAGCAGAGATCGTCCGTGGACAGAAAGACGTCAGCCCCAGCATTTT. Its protein product is CATSRDRPWTERRQPQHF. The chain joins TRBV15 to TRBJ1-5; D is possibly TRBD1 (6 bases). Germline loops: CDR1 LNHNV, CDR2 YYDKDF (reference sequence). This CDR3 is 18 amino acids long. V was trimmed by 0 bases and J by 6 bases, leaving 21 bases between them.

V gene TRBV7-2 combines with J gene TRBJ1-2, with 9 bases identical to TRBD1. V dropped 3 bases and J dropped 8; count of bases not matched to a gene: 10. The V gene's germline CDR1 is SGHTA and CDR2 FQGNSA. The CDR3 consists of 15 residues. The CDR3 DNA follows: TGTGCCAGCAGCTTGGAACTACAGGGGGCCGGAGGCTACACCTTC. Protein sequence: CASSLELQGAGGYTF.

The V call is TRBV5-1, the J call TRBJ2-1; 8 bases are a match to TRBD1. There are 14 residues in the CDR3. Germline V lookup: CDR1 SGHRS, CDR2 YFSETQ. V trimming: 3 bases; J trimming: 4 bases; junction bases outside the gene matches: 3. The CDR3 loop is CASSSGQGYNEQFF. DNA of the CDR3: TGCGCCAGCAGCTCCGGACAGGGATACAATGAGCAGTTCTTC.

V usage is TRBV5-8 and J usage is TRBJ1-1, with D possibly matching TRBD1 (5 bases). The CDR3 sequence is 16 residues long. CDR1 is SGHTS and CDR2 is YDEGEE in the germline V gene. Trimming shortened V by 6 bases and J by 5 bases, and 23 bases separated the two germline ends. The CDR3 spells CASNPGGSSGGTEAFF. CDR3 DNA sequence: TGTGCCAGCAACCCCGGGGGGAGTTCGGGAGGGACTGAAGCTTTCTTT.

V gene TRBV9 combines with J gene TRBJ1-5; TRBD1 matches 8 bases. With 4 bases clipped from V and 2 bases from J, the junction kept 2 bases outside the gene matches. Germline CDR1 and CDR2: SGDLS and YYNGEE. The CDR3 runs 14 residues. The CDR3 is CASSRTGRNQPQHF. Here the CDR3 DNA reads TGTGCCAGCAGCCGGACAGGGCGCAATCAGCCCCAGCATTTT.

For this clone: This same CDR3 is encoded by further DNA sequences in the sample. V usage is TRBV2 and J usage is TRBJ1-6, with D unclear. The length of the CDR3 is 13 residues. Trimming took 6 bases from V and 15 from J, leaving 18 bases between them. Germline V CDR1 and CDR2: SNHLY, FYNNEI. CDR3 sequence (DNA): TGTGCCAGCAGGGGTCAACAGAGTAGGCTCCTCCACTTT. This encodes CASRGQQSRLLHF.

This clone occurred once. V and J are TRBV6-4 and TRBJ2-4; possibly TRBD2 for D (6 bases). The CDR3 is made up of 11 amino acids. V was pared by 6 bases and J by 9 bases, with 9 bases between. Germline V lookup: CDR1 MRHNA, CDR2 SNTAGT. CDR3 amino acids: CASSEGGIQYF. As DNA, the CDR3 is TGTGCCAGCAGCGAGGGAGGCATTCAGTACTTC.

The chain recombines TRBV6-6 with TRBJ2-3, with TRBD2 matching over 8 bases. The CDR3 sequence is 14 residues long. With 7 bases clipped from V and 4 bases from J, the junction kept 7 bases outside the gene matches. Germline loops: CDR1 MNHNY, CDR2 SVGAGI (reference sequence). As DNA, the CDR3 is TGTGCCAGCAATGCGGCGGGGGGCGCAGATACGCAGTATTTT. Its translation is CASNAAGGADTQYF.

The chain combines TRBV7-8 with TRBJ2-3; no definite D call. The V gene lost 2 bases and the J gene lost 3 bases, with 9 bases spanning the gap. CDR3 length: 14 residues. CDR1 and CDR2 (germline): SGHVS, FQNEAQ. CDR3 amino acids: CASSLSTWTDTQYF. The CDR3 region has the DNA TGTGCCAGCAGCTTAAGCACGTGGACAGATACGCAGTATTTT.

This rearrangement joins TRBV30 to TRBJ1-3; no clear D gene. This CDR3 region has 14 residues. Germline V lookup: CDR1 GTSNPN, CDR2 SVGIG (reference sequence). V was shortened by 5 bases and J by 0 bases, with 11 bases between the two germline ends. Here the CDR3 DNA reads TGTGCCTGGGGCCAGAGAGGCTCTGGAAACACCATATATTTT. Translating gives CAWGQRGSGNTIYF.

The V and J genes are TRBV7-2 and TRBJ1-6, with D unresolved. Trimming cost V 5 bases and J 7 bases, with 15 bases left between them. CDR3 length: 15 amino acids. The germline V gene has CDR1 SGHTA and CDR2 FQGNSA. CDR3 nucleotide sequence: TGTGCCAGCAGCATTTTGGATCGGGAGAATTCACCCCTCCACTTT. This translates into CASSILDRENSPLHF. The full variable domain, with the rest looked up from reference TRBV7-2 and TRBJ1-6, is GAGVSQSPSNKVTEKGKDVELRCDPISGHTALYWYRQSLGQGLEFLIYFQGNSAPDKSGLPSDRFSAERTGGSVSTLTIQRTQQEDSAVYLCASSILDRENSPLHFGNGTRLTVT.